This TCR beta chain was recovered during a study of blood T cell repertoires in COVID-19. Germline V gives CDR1 SGHRS, CDR2 YFSETQ. J was trimmed by 0 bases and V by 2 bases; bases with no gene match: 9. The CDR3 extends over 17 amino acids. As processed by the authors: Reference gene primer amplification in the assay estimated nucleated cell counts. Assay used: immunoSEQ multiplex PCR; TCRdb lists only in-frame clones, some missing. V and J calls and clone size are as listed in that table; D and trimming were resolved from the DNA. The data hold about 130,000 clones, with approximately 86% observed a single time.

The source material was PBMCs or T cells enriched from blood (not recorded which). This TCR was recovered from a woman aged 45-59 years who had recovered from COVID-19. The chain carries TRBV5-1 and TRBJ2-7, with TRBD1 identical over 9 bases. The CDR3 nucleotides read TGCGCCAGCAGCTTTCGGACAGGGGACGCCTCCTCCTACGAGCAGTACTTC. Translation gives CASSFRTGDASSYEQYF.